This TCR beta chain was identified in a study of cytomegalovirus exposure and HLA in healthy donors. The study's findings and limits: What TCR beta sequences reportedly achieved was accurate prediction of HLA-A and HLA-B alleles in most subjects. When analyzed later, a missense DCLRE1C variant was found to be linked to TCR beta V- and J-gene trimming. Sequencing likely generated an artifact that appeared as a cluster of highly shared sequence variants.

The CDR3 has 14 residues. Germline V lookup: CDR1 SGHTA, CDR2 FQGTGA. V was trimmed by 5 bases and J by 5 bases, leaving 15 bases between them. Note on this clone: The antigen is unknown.

Researchers ran the PCR with 60 Vbeta and 13 Jbeta primers. Produced via immunoSEQ multiplex PCR; TCRdb's table is partial and in-frame only. Among tens of thousands of clones listed, about 75% were seen once. What was sequenced was PBMCs. The chain has TRBV7-3 and TRBJ1-1; D perhaps matches TRBD1 (6 bases). The sequence was collected from a man aged 35 to 55 in good health and CMV-seronegative. CDR3 bases: TGTGCCAGCAGCCCGACAGGCTCGGGGACTGAAGCTTTCTTT. Amino acid sequence: CASSPTGSGTEAFF.